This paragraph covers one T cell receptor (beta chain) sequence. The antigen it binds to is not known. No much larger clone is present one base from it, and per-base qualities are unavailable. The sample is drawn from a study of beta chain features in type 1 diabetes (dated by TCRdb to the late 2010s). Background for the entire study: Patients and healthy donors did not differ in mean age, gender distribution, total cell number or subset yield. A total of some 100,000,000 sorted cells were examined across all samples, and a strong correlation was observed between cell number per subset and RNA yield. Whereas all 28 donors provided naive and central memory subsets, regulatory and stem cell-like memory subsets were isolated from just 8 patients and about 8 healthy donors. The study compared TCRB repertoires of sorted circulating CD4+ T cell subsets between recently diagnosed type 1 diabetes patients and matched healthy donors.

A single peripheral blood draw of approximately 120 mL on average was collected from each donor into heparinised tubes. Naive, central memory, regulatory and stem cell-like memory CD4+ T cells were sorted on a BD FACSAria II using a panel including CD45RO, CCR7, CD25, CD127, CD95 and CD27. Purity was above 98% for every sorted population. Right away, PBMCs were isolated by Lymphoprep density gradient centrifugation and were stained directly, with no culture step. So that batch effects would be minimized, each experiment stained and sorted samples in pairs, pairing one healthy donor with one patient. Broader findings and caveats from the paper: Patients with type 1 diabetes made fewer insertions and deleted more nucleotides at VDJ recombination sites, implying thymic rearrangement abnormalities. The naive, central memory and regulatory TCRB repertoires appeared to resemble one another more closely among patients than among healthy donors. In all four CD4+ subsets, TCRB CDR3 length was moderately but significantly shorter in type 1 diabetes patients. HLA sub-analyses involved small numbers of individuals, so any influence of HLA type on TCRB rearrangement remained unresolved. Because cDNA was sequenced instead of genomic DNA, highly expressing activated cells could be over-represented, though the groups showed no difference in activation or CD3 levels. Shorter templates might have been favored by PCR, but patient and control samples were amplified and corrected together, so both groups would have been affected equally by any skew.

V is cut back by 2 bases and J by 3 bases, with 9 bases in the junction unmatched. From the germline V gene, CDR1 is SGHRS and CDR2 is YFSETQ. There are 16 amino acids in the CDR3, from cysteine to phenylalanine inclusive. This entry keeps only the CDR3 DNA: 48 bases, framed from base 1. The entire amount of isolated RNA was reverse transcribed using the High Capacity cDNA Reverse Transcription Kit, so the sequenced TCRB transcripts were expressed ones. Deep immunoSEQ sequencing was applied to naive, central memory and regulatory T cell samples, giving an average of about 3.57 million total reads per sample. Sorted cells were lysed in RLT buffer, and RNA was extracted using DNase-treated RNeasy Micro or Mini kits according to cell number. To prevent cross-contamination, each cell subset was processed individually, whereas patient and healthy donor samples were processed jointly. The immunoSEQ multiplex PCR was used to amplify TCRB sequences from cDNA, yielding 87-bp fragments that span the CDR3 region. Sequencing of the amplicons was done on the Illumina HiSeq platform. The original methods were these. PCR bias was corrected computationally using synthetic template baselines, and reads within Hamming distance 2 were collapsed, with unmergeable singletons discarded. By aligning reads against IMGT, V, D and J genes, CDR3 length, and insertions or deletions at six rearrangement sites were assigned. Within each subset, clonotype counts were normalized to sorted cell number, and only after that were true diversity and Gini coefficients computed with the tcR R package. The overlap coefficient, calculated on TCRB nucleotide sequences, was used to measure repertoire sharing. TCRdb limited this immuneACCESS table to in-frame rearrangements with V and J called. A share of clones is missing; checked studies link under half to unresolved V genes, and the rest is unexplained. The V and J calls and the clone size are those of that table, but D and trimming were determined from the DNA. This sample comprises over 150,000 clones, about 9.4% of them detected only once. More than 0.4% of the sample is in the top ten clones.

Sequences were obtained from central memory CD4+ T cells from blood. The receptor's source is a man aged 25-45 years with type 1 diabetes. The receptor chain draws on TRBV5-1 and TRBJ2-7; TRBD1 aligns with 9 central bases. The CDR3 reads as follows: CASSLLPPGQGYEQYF. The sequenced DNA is TGCGCCAGCAGCTTACTCCCCCCGGGACAGGGCTACGAGCAGTACTTC.